Below, 12 T cell receptor beta chains from the same sample are listed, as sequenced in a study of radiotherapy plus CTLA-4 blockade in lung cancer. Only in-frame clones appear in the TCRdb table, and some are missing; sequencing was by immunoSEQ multiplex PCR. The sample has 60,000 to 70,000 clones; 79% are singletons. Source: peripheral blood, taken from a patient treated with radiotherapy plus ipilimumab. These receptors all stem from a human donor with non-small cell lung cancer who had a complete response to radiotherapy plus ipilimumab.

V is TRBV2 and J is TRBJ1-6; D remains unclear. This CDR3 has 12 residues. Germline CDR1 reads SNHLY; CDR2 reads FYNNEI. V was pared by 5 bases and J by 7 bases, with 6 bases between. The CDR3 nucleotides read TGTGCCAGCAGTCCGGAGAATTCACCCCTCCACTTT. Translated, it gives CASSPENSPLHF.

This clone was recorded once. The V and J genes are TRBV27 and TRBJ2-5, with TRBD2 identical over 12 bases. The CDR3 sequence is 16 residues long. V shed 5 bases, J shed 4 bases, and the junction held 8 bases outside the gene matches. Germline-derived CDR1 and CDR2 are MNHEY and SMNVEV (reference sequence). The CDR3 spells CASSRTSGTLAETQYF. CDR3 in DNA: TGTGCCAGCAGTCGGACTAGCGGGACCTTGGCAGAGACCCAGTACTTC.

The CDR3 DNA reads as TGTGCCAGCAGCTTAGGGGGACAGCTAGACTTGGGCTACACCTTC. As protein: CASSLGGQLDLGYTF. This chain uses TRBV7-9 with TRBJ1-2; TRBD1 matches 7 bases. Germline assignment: CDR1 SEHNR and CDR2 FQNEAQ (reference sequence). The CDR3 runs to 15 residues. The V gene end was trimmed by 1 base and the J gene end by 8 bases; junction bases not matched to a gene: 10.

This chain connects TRBV7-2 to TRBJ1-5, with TRBD1 matching over 9 bases. This CDR3 is built from 13 residues. Germline loops: CDR1 SGHTA, CDR2 FQGNSA. Trimming took 5 bases from V and 8 from J; bases not matched to a gene: 4. The CDR3 DNA sequence: TGTGCCAGCAGCGCGACAGGGGGAGAGCCCCAGCATTTT. This codes for CASSATGGEPQHF.

The chain is built from TRBV6-5 and TRBJ2-7; TRBD1 is a possible D gene (5 bases). This CDR3 region has 15 residues. Germline assignment: CDR1 MNHEY and CDR2 SVGAGI. V lost 0 bases to trimming and J lost 1 base, with 10 bases between them. In nucleotides, the CDR3 is TGTGCCAGCAGTTACTCGGAAGGGGCGTCCTACGAGCAGTACTTC. This gives the protein CASSYSEGASYEQYF.

This clone was detected only a few times. The chain employs TRBV19 and TRBJ2-6; possibly TRBD1 for D (7 bases). Germline V CDR1 and CDR2: LNHDA, SQIVND (reference sequence). The CDR3 extends over 17 amino acids. Trimming took 3 bases from V and 0 from J, leaving 12 bases between them. CDR3 DNA sequence: TGTGCCAGTAGTATTGGAGGGGGCGGCTCTGGGGCCAACGTCCTGACTTTC. The encoded protein is CASSIGGGGSGANVLTF.

The rearrangement uses TRBV5-6 and TRBJ1-1, with D perhaps matching TRBD1 (5 bases). V was shortened by 0 bases and J by 4 bases, with 16 bases between the two germline ends. Germline CDR1 SGHDT, CDR2 YYEEEE. The CDR3 sequence is 16 residues long. CDR3 loop: CASSLERGYLPTEAFF. The CDR3 DNA sequence: TGTGCCAGCAGCTTGGAGCGGGGCTACTTGCCCACTGAAGCTTTCTTT.

This sequence joins TRBV15 and TRBJ1-1; 7 nucleotides match TRBD1. J was trimmed by 6 bases and V by 2 bases; bases with no gene match: 9. Germline-derived CDR1 and CDR2 are LNHNV and YYDKDF (reference sequence). CDR3 length: 15 residues. The CDR3 DNA follows: TGTGCCACCAGCAGAAGAACAGGGGTCTACGCTGAAGCTTTCTTT. It translates to CATSRRTGVYAEAFF.

This chain joins TRBV27 and TRBJ1-2; no clear D. V lost 3 bases and J lost 4, with 9 bases in between. CDR3 length equals 13 residues. CDR1 and CDR2 (germline): MNHEY, SMNVEV (reference sequence). The CDR3 loop reads CASSFGVGYGYTF. The CDR3 DNA follows: TGTGCCAGCAGTTTCGGGGTTGGCTATGGCTACACCTTC.

The rearrangement uses TRBV7-2 and TRBJ2-7; 10 bases align to TRBD2. The germline CDR1 and CDR2 sequences are SGHTA and FQGNSA. The CDR3 extends over 14 amino acids. V lost 5 bases to trimming and J lost 3 bases; unmatched junction nucleotides: 4. CDR3: CASSLTSGDYEQYF. In DNA form, the CDR3 reads TGTGCCAGCAGCCTTACTAGCGGGGACTACGAGCAGTACTTC.

This chain joins TRBV27 and TRBJ1-4; 11 nucleotides match TRBD1. Trimming took 6 bases from V and 4 from J; bases not matched to a gene: 4. The CDR3 totals 15 residues. Germline CDR1 and CDR2: MNHEY and SMNVEV (reference sequence). CDR3 in amino acids: CASRDRGPGNEKLFF. In nucleotides, the CDR3 is TGTGCCAGCAGGGACAGGGGGCCAGGTAATGAAAAACTGTTTTTT.

CDR3 sequence (DNA): TGTGCCAGCTCACCGGGTCTGGTAGACTTCGGCTATGGCTACACCTTC. Translated, it gives CASSPGLVDFGYGYTF. The J gene is TRBJ1-2, the V gene TRBV18; D uncertain. The germline V and J ends were trimmed by 3 bases and 4 bases, with 18 bases remaining between them. Per germline, CDR1 KGHSH and CDR2 LQKENI. The CDR3 totals 16 residues.